This section outlines one T cell receptor (beta chain) sequence together with its context. This CDR3 comprises 15 residues. The germline V and J ends were trimmed by 0 bases and 0 bases, with 8 bases remaining between them. The V gene's germline CDR1 is PRHDT and CDR2 FYEKMQ (reference sequence). Clones were sequenced by immunoSEQ multiplex PCR, and TCRdb holds only the in-frame ones, with some missing. The data hold 90,000 to 95,000 clones, with 93% observed a single time. This sample stems from a study of siplizumab effects on memory and regulatory T cells. This chain connects TRBV13 to TRBJ1-1; no clear D. Material: CD8+ T cells sorted from blood. This receptor was obtained from a human donor in good health. DNA for the CDR3: TGTGCCAGCAGCTTAGGCCTACAACTGAACACTGAAGCTTTCTTT. Amino acids: CASSLGLQLNTEAFF.